This TCR beta chain stems from a study of T-cell reconstitution after alpha-beta-depleted transplantation in children. Notes on the study in general: T-cell counts and diversity were attributed mostly to newly produced T cells one year after transplant.

This clonotype appeared many times. Its matching antigen is unknown. CDR1 and CDR2 from the germline V gene are MNHEY and SMNVEV (reference sequence). There are 15 residues in the CDR3. V gave up 4 bases and J gave up 4 bases, with 17 bases separating them. Unique molecular identifiers tagged the TCRbeta library. TCRdb reprocessed the PCR reads with MiXCR, giving one entry per CDR3 protein. The table lists hundreds of thousands of distinct CDR3 sequences, about 12% of them singletons. The chain has TRBV27 and TRBJ2-7, with D possibly matching TRBD1 (5 bases). This sequence originates from a girl aged 2-15 years with congenital amegakaryocytic thrombocytopenia, due to receive a stem cell transplant. Sequenced material: PBMCs, taken before TCRalphabeta/CD19-depleted stem cell transplant. CDR3 DNA: TGTGCCAGCAGTTCACACCCCACAGGACCGTACGAGCAGTACTTC. Its protein is CASSSHPTGPYEQYF.